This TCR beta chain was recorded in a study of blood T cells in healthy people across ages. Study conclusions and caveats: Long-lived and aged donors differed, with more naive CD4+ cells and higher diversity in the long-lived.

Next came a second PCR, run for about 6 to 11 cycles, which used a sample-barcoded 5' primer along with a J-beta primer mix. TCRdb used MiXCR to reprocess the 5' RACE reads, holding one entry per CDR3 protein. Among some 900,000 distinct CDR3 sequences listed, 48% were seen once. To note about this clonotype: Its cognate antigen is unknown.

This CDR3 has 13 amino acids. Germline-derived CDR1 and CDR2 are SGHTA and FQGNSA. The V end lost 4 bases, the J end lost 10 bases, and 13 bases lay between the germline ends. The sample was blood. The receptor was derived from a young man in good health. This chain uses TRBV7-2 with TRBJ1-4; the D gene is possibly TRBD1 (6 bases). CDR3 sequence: CASSSNGGIKLFF. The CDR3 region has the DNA TGTGCCAGCAGCTCCAACGGGGGCATAAAACTGTTTTTT.